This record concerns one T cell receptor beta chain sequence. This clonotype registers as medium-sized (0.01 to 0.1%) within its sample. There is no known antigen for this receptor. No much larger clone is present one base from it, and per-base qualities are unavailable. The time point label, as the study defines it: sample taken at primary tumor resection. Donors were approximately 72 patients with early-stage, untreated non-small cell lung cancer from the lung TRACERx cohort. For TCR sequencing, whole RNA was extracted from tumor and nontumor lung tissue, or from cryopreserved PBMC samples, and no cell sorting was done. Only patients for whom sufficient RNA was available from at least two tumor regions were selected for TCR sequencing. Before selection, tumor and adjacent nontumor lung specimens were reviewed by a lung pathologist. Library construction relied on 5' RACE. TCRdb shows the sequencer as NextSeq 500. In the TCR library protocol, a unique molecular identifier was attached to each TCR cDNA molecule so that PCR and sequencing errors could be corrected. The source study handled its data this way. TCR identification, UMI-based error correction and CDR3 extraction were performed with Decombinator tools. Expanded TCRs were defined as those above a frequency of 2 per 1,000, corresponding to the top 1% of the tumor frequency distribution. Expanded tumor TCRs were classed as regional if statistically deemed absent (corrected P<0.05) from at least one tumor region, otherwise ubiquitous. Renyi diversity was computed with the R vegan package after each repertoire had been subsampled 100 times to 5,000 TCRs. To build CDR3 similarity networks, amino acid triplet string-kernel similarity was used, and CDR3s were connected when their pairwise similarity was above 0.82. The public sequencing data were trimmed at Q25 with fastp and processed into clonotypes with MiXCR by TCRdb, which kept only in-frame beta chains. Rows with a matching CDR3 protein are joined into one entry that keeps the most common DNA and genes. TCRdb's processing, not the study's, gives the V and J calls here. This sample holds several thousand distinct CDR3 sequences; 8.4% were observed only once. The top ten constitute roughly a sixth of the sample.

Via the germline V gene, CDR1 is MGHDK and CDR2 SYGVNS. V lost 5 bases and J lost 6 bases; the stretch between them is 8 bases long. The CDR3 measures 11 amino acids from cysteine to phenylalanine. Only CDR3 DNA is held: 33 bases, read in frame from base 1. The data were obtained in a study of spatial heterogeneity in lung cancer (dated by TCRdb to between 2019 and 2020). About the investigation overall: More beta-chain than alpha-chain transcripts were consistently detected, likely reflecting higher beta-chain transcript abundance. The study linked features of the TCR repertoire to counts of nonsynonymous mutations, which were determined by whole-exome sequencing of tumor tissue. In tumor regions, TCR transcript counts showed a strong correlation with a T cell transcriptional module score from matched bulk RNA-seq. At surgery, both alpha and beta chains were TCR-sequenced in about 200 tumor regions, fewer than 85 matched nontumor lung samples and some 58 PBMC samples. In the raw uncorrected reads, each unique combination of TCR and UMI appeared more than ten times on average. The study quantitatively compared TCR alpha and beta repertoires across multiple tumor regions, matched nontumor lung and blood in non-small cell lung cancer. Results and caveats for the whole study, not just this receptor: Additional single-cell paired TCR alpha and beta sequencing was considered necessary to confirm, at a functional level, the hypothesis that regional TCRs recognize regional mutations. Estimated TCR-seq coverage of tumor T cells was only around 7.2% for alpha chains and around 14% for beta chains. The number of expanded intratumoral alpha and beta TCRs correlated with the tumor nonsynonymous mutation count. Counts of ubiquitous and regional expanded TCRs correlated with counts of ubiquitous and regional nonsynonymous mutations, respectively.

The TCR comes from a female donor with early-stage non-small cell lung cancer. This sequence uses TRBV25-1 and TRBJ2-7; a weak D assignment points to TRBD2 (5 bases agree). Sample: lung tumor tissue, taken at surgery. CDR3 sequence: CASSTRTEQYF. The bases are TGTGCCAGCAGTACTAGAACCGAGCAGTACTTC.